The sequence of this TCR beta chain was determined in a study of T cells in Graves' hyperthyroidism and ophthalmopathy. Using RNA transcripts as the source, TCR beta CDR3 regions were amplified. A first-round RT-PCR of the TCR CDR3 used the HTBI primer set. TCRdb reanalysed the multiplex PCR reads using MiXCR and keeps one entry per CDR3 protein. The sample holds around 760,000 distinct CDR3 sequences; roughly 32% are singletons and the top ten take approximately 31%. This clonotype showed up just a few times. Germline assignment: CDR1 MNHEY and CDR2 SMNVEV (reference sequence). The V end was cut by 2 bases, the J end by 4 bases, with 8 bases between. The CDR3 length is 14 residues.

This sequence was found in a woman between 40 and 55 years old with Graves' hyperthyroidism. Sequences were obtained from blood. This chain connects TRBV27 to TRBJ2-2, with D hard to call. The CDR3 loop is CASSLMTATGELFF. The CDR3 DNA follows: TGTGCCAGCAGTTTAATGACCGCCACCGGGGAGCTGTTTTTT.